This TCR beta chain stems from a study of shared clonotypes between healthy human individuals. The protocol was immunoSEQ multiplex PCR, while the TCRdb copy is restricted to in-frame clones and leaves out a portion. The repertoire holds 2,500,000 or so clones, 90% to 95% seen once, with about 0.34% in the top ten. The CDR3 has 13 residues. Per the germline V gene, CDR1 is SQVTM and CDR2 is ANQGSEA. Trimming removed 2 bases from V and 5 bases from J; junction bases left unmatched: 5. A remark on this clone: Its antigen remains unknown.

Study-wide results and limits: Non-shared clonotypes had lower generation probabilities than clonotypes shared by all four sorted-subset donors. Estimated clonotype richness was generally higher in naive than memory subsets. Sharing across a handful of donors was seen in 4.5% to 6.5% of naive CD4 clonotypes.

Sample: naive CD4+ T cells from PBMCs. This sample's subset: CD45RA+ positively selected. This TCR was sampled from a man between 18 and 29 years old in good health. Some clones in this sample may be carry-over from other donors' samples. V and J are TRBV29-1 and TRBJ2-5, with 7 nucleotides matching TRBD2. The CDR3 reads CSVEYGRGETQYF. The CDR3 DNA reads TGCAGCGTTGAATACGGGCGGGGGGAGACCCAGTACTTC.